Listed below are T cell receptor beta chains from one sample, sequenced in a study of blood T cell repertoires in COVID-19. The repertoire was sequenced with immunoSEQ multiplex PCR; TCRdb's copy has only in-frame clones and lacks some. The profile covers fewer than 250,000 clones, with over 80% appearing a single time and about 0.95% taken by the ten largest. The sequencing sample was made of PBMCs or T cells enriched from blood (not recorded which). These receptor sequences come from a man in his forties or fifties who had been exposed to COVID-19. The CDR3 runs from the conserved cysteine through the conserved F or W. A D gene is named only where the DNA matches it firmly.

len: 17
v_gene: TRBV6-6
j_gene: TRBJ2-1
d_gene: TRBD2
CDR3nt: TGTGCCAGCAGTCCAACTCGGGGGGGCAGCGCCTACAATGAGCAGTTCTTC
CDR3aa: CASSPTRGGSAYNEQFF

len: 13
v_gene: TRBV29-1
j_gene: TRBJ1-2
d_gene: NA
CDR3nt: TGCAGCGTTGAAGAGGTCAGGGGTGGGGGCTACACCTTC
CDR3aa: CSVEEVRGGGYTF

len: 18
v_gene: TRBV18
j_gene: TRBJ1-2
d_gene: TRBD1
CDR3nt: TGTGCCAGCTCACCCGGACAGGCCACGTCCCCCTTCGGGTCTGGCTACACCTTC
CDR3aa: CASSPGQATSPFGSGYTF

len: 15
v_gene: TRBV10-3
j_gene: TRBJ1-2
d_gene: TRBD1
CDR3nt: TGTGCCAGTTCCGAAGACAGGGGGACCCTCTATGGCTACACCTTC
CDR3aa: CASSEDRGTLYGYTF

len: 14
v_gene: TRBV5-1
j_gene: TRBJ2-1
d_gene: TRBD2
CDR3nt: TGCGCCAGCAGCTTTTTCGAAGCGGGGTCTGAGCAGTTCTTC
CDR3aa: CASSFFEAGSEQFF

len: 13
v_gene: TRBV12-3/TRBV12-4
j_gene: TRBJ2-5
d_gene: NA
CDR3nt: TGTGCCAGCAGTTTTCAACAGGCTCAGGCCCAGTACTTC
CDR3aa: CASSFQQAQAQYF

len: 14
v_gene: TRBV5-3
j_gene: TRBJ1-2
d_gene: NA
CDR3nt: TGTGCCAGAAGCTTGAAAGAGCTCAACTATGGCTACACCTTC
CDR3aa: CARSLKELNYGYTF

len: 16
v_gene: TRBV15
j_gene: TRBJ1-4
d_gene: NA
CDR3nt: TGTGCCACCAGCAGAGCGGGACTCCGGTTTAATGAAAAACTGTTTTTT
CDR3aa: CATSRAGLRFNEKLFF

len: 15
v_gene: TRBV7-3
j_gene: TRBJ2-1
d_gene: TRBD1
CDR3nt: TGTGCCAGCAGCTCCGGGACAGGAGCCTACAATGAGCAGTTCTTC
CDR3aa: CASSSGTGAYNEQFF

len: 14
v_gene: TRBV6-5
j_gene: TRBJ1-3
d_gene: TRBD1
CDR3nt: TGTGCCAGCAGGGCCGGACAGGGGAGAAACACCATATATTTT
CDR3aa: CASRAGQGRNTIYF

len: 15
v_gene: TRBV3-1/TRBV3-2
j_gene: TRBJ2-1
d_gene: NA
CDR3nt: TGTGCCAGCAGACCAAGGGGGTCCTCCTACAATGAGCAGTTCTTC
CDR3aa: CASRPRGSSYNEQFF

len: 14
v_gene: TRBV6-5
j_gene: TRBJ1-2
d_gene: NA
CDR3nt: TGTGCCAGCACCTTCGCGGGGCCGGGCTATGGCTACACCTTC
CDR3aa: CASTFAGPGYGYTF

len: 15
v_gene: TRBV5-1
j_gene: TRBJ2-2
d_gene: NA
CDR3nt: TGCGCCAGCAGCCTCTTGACAGGGAACACCGGGGAGCTGTTTTTT
CDR3aa: CASSLLTGNTGELFF

len: 13
v_gene: TRBV12-3/TRBV12-4
j_gene: TRBJ1-5
d_gene: NA
CDR3nt: TGTGCCAGCAGTCCCATGGCCAGGGCGGCCCAGCATTTT
CDR3aa: CASSPMARAAQHF

len: 13
v_gene: TRBV7-9
j_gene: TRBJ1-2
d_gene: NA
CDR3nt: TGTGCCAGCAGCCTATTGACCGGGAGTGGCTACACCTTC
CDR3aa: CASSLLTGSGYTF

len: 21
v_gene: TRBV24-1
j_gene: TRBJ2-3
d_gene: TRBD1
CDR3nt: TGTGCCACCAGGCCAAATCCGGGACAGGGGGTTACTTCAGGACGGTCAGATACGCAGTATTTT
CDR3aa: CATRPNPGQGVTSGRSDTQYF

len: 15
v_gene: TRBV9
j_gene: TRBJ1-5
d_gene: NA
CDR3nt: TGTGCCAGCAGCGTAGATGCGGGAGGCAATCAGCCCCAGCATTTT
CDR3aa: CASSVDAGGNQPQHF

len: 17
v_gene: TRBV28
j_gene: TRBJ1-4
d_gene: NA
CDR3nt: TGTGCCAGCAGTTCTCCCTTGGGCCTCTCAACTAATGAAAAACTGTTTTTT
CDR3aa: CASSSPLGLSTNEKLFF

len: 16
v_gene: TRBV30
j_gene: TRBJ1-4
d_gene: TRBD1
CDR3nt: TGTGCCTGGTCATTCGGGACAGGGGGCTCTAATGAAAAACTGTTTTTT
CDR3aa: CAWSFGTGGSNEKLFF